A single sample is the source of the 2 T cell receptor beta chains below, sequenced in a study of blood T cell repertoires in COVID-19. The data were produced by immunoSEQ multiplex PCR, yet TCRdb's version contains in-frame clones alone and is incomplete. The sample holds 250,000 to 300,000 clones, 88% seen once. The specimen sequenced was peripheral blood. Source of these receptors: a woman in her 70s with COVID-19, enrolled during active disease.

The chain joins TRBV6-5 to TRBJ1-5; possibly TRBD1 for D (6 bases). CDR3 length: 14 amino acids. With 5 bases removed from V and 4 bases from J, the gap between germline ends came to 12 bases. The germline CDR1 and CDR2 sequences are MNHEY and SVGAGI. The chain's CDR3 is CASSRGGRNQPQHF. In nucleotides, the CDR3 is TGTGCCAGCAGTAGGGGGGGCCGTAATCAGCCCCAGCATTTT.

The chain recombines TRBV4-1 with TRBJ1-1; TRBD1 matches 9 bases. The V and J ends lost 4 bases and 3 bases, in that order; junction bases with no gene match: 9. The CDR3 sequence is 16 residues long. Germline V CDR1 and CDR2: MGHRA, YSYEKL. The chain's CDR3 is CASSPRTGAGDTEAFF. The CDR3 nucleotides read TGCGCCAGCAGCCCACGGACAGGGGCGGGCGACACTGAAGCTTTCTTT.